These 2 T cell receptor beta chains were sequenced from one sample in a study of T cell repertoires in cytomegalovirus infection. The antigens for these receptors are not known. Via MiXCR, TCRdb re-called the reads, giving one row per CDR3 protein. The table records 310,000 or so distinct CDR3 sequences, roughly 25% of them present only once. This sample comprised cultured PBMCs, obtained from culture after CMV antigen stimulation. These receptors were obtained from a human donor in good health (CMV status not recorded). Some clones in this sample may be carry-over from other donors' samples.

This clonotype showed up just a few times. The chain combines TRBV4-1 with TRBJ2-3; 9 bases fit TRBD2. The germline V gene encodes CDR1 MGHRA and CDR2 YSYEKL. This CDR3 has 16 amino acids. J was trimmed by 4 bases and V by 5 bases; bases with no gene match: 10. The CDR3 region has the DNA TGCGCCAGCAGCTTCCGACTAGCGGTAGCCGCAGATACGCAGTATTTT. Translation: CASSFRLAVAADTQYF.

V is TRBV20-1 and J is TRBJ1-5; 9 nucleotides match TRBD1. This CDR3 region has 17 residues. Germline CDR1 reads DFQATT; CDR2 reads SNEGSKA (reference sequence). J gave up 3 bases and V 2 bases, and 11 bases lay outside the gene matches. The DNA of the CDR3 is TGCAGTGCTAGATTAACCGAGGGACAGGGCTTCAATCAGCCCCAGCATTTT. This sequence encodes CSARLTEGQGFNQPQHF.